These 2 T cell receptor beta chains came from one sample sequenced in a study of cytomegalovirus exposure and HLA in healthy donors. The PCR had 60 Vbeta and 13 Jbeta primers. The data were produced by immunoSEQ multiplex PCR, yet TCRdb's version contains in-frame clones alone and is incomplete. The sample yields around 160,000 clones, less than 90% seen once. Source material: PBMCs. These receptors were collected from a man aged 50 or older in good health and CMV-seropositive.

The chain couples TRBV30 to TRBJ2-3, with TRBD2 matching 9 bases. Germline CDR1 and CDR2: GTSNPN and SVGIG (reference sequence). This CDR3 is built from 16 residues. V lost 2 bases to trimming and J lost 0 bases; unmatched junction nucleotides: 6. The CDR3 DNA sequence: TGTGCCTGGAGTCCACGGAGCGGGGGGAGCACAGATACGCAGTATTTT. Protein: CAWSPRSGGSTDTQYF.

The chain recombines TRBV4-1 with TRBJ2-7; D may be TRBD1 (5 bases). Germline assignment: CDR1 MGHRA and CDR2 YSYEKL. V was shortened by 0 bases and J by 2 bases, with 8 bases between the two germline ends. The CDR3 is 14 residues long. The CDR3 DNA follows: TGCGCCAGCAGCCAAGACCACAGGCCCTACGAGCAGTACTTC. It codes for CASSQDHRPYEQYF.